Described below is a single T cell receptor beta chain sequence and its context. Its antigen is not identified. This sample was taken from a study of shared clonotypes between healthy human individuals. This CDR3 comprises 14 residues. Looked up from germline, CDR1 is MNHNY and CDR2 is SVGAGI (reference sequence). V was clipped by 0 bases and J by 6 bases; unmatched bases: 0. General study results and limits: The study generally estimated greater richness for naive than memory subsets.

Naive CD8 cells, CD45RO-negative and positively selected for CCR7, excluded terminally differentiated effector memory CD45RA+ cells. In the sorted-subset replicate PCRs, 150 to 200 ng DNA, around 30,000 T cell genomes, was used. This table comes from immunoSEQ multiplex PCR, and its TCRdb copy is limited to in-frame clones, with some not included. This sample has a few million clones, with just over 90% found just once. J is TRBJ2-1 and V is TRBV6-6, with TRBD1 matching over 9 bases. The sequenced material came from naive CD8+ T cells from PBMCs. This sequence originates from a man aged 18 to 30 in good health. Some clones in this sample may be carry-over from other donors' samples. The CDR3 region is CASSYSGQGNEQFF. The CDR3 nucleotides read TGTGCCAGCAGTTACTCGGGACAGGGCAATGAGCAGTTCTTC.